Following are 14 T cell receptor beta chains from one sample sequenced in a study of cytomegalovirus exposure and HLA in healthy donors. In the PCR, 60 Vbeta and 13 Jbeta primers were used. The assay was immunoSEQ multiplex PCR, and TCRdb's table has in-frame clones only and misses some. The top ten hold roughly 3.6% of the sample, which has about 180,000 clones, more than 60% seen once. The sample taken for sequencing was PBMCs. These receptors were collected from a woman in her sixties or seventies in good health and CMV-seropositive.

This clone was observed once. The CDR3 region is CSATGVDIQYF. The CDR3 bases are TGCAGTGCTACAGGGGTAGACATTCAGTACTTC. The V call is TRBV20-1, the J call TRBJ2-4, with D possibly TRBD1 on 6 matching bases. The length of the CDR3 is 11 residues. Between the trimmed V and J ends, which lost 4 bases and 8 bases, there was a span of 9 bases. Germline CDR1 and CDR2: DFQATT and SNEGSKA (reference sequence).

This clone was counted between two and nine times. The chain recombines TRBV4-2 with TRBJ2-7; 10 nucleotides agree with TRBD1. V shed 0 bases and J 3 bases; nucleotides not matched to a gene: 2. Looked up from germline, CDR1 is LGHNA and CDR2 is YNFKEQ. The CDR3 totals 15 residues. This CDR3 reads CASSQEGQGFYEQYF. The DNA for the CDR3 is TGTGCCAGCAGCCAAGAGGGACAGGGGTTCTACGAGCAGTACTTC.

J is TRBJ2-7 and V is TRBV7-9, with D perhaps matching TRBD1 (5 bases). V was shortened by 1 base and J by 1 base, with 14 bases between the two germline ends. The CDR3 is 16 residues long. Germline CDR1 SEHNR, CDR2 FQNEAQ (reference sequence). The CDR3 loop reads CASSLGGQGLSYEQYF. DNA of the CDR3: TGTGCCAGCAGCTTAGGGGGCCAGGGTCTTTCCTACGAGCAGTACTTC.

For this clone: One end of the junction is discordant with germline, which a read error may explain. The CDR3 region is CASSAQSSGANGLTF. The CDR3 DNA reads TGTGCCAGCAGCGCACAGTCTTCTGGGGCCAACGGCCTGACTTTC. V usage is TRBV6-1 and J usage is TRBJ2-6; TRBD1 might be the D (5 bases). Germline V lookup: CDR1 MNHNS, CDR2 SASEGT. This CDR3 comprises 15 residues.

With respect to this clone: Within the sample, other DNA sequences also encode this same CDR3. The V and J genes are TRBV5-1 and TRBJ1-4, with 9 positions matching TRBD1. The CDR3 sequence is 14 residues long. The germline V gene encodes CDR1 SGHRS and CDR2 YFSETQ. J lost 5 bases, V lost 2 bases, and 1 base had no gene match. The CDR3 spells CASSFDRGNEKLFF. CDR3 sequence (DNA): TGCGCCAGCAGCTTCGACAGGGGGAATGAAAAACTGTTTTTT.

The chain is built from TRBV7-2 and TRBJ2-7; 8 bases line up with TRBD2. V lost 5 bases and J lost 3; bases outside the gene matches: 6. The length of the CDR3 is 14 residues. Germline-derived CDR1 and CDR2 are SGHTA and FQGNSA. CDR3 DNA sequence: TGTGCCAGCAGCCTAACCGGGGGGGACTACGAGCAGTACTTC. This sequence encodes CASSLTGGDYEQYF.

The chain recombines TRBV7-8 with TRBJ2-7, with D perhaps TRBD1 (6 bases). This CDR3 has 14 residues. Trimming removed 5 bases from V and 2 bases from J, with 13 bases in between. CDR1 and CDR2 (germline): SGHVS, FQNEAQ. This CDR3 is CASSPTGYTYEQYF. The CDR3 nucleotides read TGTGCCAGCAGCCCGACAGGCTACACCTACGAGCAGTACTTC.

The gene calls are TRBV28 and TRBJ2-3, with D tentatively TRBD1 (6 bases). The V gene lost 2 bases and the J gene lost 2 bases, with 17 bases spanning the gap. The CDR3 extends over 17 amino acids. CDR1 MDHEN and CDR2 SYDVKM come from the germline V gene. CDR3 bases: TGTGCCAGCAGTTTAGAACAGGGTTCAACCTTCACAGATACGCAGTATTTT. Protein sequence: CASSLEQGSTFTDTQYF.

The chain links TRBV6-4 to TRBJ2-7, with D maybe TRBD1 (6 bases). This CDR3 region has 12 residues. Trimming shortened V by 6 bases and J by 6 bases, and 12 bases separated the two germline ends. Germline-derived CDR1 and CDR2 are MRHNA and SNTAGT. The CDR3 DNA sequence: TGTGCCAGCAGGATGTACAGGGCCGAGCAGTACTTC. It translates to CASRMYRAEQYF.

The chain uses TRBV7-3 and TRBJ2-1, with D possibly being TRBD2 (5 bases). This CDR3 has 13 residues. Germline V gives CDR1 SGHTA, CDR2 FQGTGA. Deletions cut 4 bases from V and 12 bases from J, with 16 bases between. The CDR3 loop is CASSYSSRTVQFF. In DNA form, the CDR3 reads TGTGCCAGCAGCTATTCTAGCAGGACGGTGCAGTTCTTC.

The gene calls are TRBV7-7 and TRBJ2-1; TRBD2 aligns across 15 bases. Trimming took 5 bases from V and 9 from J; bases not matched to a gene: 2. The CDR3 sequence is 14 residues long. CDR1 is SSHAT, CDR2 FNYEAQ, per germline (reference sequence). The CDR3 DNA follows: TGTGCCAGCAGCACGGGACTAGCGGGGGGTGAGCAGTTCTTC. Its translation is CASSTGLAGGEQFF.

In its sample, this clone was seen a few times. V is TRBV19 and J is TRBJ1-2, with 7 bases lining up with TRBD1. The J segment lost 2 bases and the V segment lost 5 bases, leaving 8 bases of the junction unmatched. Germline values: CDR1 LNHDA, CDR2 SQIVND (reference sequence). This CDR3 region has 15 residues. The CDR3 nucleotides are TGTGCCAGTAGTGACTACAGGGGCGGGAACTATGGCTACACCTTC. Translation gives CASSDYRGGNYGYTF.

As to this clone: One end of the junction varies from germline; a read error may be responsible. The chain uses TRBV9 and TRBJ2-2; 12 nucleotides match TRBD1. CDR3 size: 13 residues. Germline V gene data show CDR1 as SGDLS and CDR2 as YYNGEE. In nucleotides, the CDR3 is TGTGCCAGCACCGGGACAGGGGGCCGGGAACTGTTTTTT. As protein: CASTGTGGRELFF. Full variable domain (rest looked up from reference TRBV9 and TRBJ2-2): DSGVTQTPKHLITATGQRVTLRCSPRSGDLSVYWYQQSLDQGLQFLIQYYNGEERAKGNILERFSAQQFPDLHSELNLSSLELGDSALYFCASTGTGGRELFFGEGSRLTVL.

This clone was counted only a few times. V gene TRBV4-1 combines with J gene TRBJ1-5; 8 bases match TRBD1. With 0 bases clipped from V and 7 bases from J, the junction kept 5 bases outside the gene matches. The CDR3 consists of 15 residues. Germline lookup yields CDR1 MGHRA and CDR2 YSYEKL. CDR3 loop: CASSQEDRGRQPQHF. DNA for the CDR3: TGCGCCAGCAGCCAAGAAGACAGGGGAAGACAGCCCCAGCATTTT.